A single sample gave rise to the 5 T cell receptor beta chains below, sequenced in a study of identical twins. Via MiXCR, TCRdb re-called the 5' RACE reads, giving one row per CDR3 protein. The profile covers 500,000 to 700,000 distinct CDR3 sequences, with 7.1% appearing a single time and around 1.6% taken by the ten largest. The data also belong to a second study, concerning yellow fever vaccine responses in identical twins.

Sequencing was performed on PBMCs. The receptors here all came from a woman aged 18-29 years in good health.

The J gene is TRBJ2-3, the V gene TRBV25-1, with D perhaps given as TRBD1 or TRBD2 (6 bases each). CDR3 length equals 15 residues. Per germline, CDR1 MGHDK and CDR2 SYGVNS. Trimming pared 3 bases from V and 2 bases from J, leaving 12 bases between. The CDR3 protein is CASSDRPGATDTQYF. The CDR3 coding sequence is TGTGCCAGCAGTGATAGGCCGGGGGCCACAGATACGCAGTATTTT.

The chain is built from TRBV24-1 and TRBJ1-1; D uncertain. From germline, CDR1 is KGHDR and CDR2 SFDVKD. The CDR3 covers 15 residues. V was cut by 4 bases and J by 1 base, with 12 bases left in between. The CDR3 DNA is TGTGCCACCAGTGAAGGGCCCGAAACGAACACTGAAGCTTTCTTT. Protein product: CATSEGPETNTEAFF.

There are many counts of this clonotype. The rearrangement joins TRBV3-1 to TRBJ2-5; D is unclear. With 2 bases removed from V and 5 bases from J, the gap between germline ends came to 3 bases. Germline V gives CDR1 LGHDT, CDR2 YNNKEL (reference sequence). The CDR3 extends over 11 amino acids. The CDR3 reads CASSQRETQYF. CDR3 bases: TGTGCCAGCAGCCAAAGGGAGACCCAGTACTTC.

The chain couples TRBV12-3 or TRBV12-4 to TRBJ2-1; possibly TRBD1 for D (5 bases). This CDR3 is built from 14 residues. The V end was cut by 2 bases, the J end by 5 bases, with 10 bases between. CDR3 sequence: CASSLSAGNNEQFF. CDR3 DNA sequence: TGTGCCAGCAGTTTATCGGCAGGGAACAATGAGCAGTTCTTC.

This clonotype was found a few times. This chain joins TRBV5-5 and TRBJ1-3; possible D gene TRBD1, 5 bases. From germline, CDR1 is SGHKS and CDR2 YYEKEE (reference sequence). V was shortened by 3 bases and J by 3 bases, with 13 bases between the two germline ends. This CDR3 is built from 15 residues. The CDR3 DNA reads TGTGCCAGCAGCTCGGGGGATGGTAATGGAAACACCATATATTTT. Encoded protein: CASSSGDGNGNTIYF.